The 30 T cell receptor beta chains below come from one sample, sequenced in a study of CD8 T cells in ankylosing spondylitis. TCRdb reanalysed the 5' RACE reads using MiXCR and keeps one entry per CDR3 protein. The sample has about 64,000 distinct CDR3 sequences; roughly 6.1% are singletons. Sequenced material: synovial fluid, either unsorted or a sorted T cell fraction (not recorded which). The receptors originated from a male donor with ankylosing spondylitis.

The J gene is TRBJ2-3, the V gene TRBV28; TRBD1 matches 9 bases. This CDR3 spans 16 amino acids. Germline loops: CDR1 MDHEN, CDR2 SYDVKM. Trimming cost V 5 bases and J 0 bases; bases outside gene matches: 6. The CDR3 here is CASSLGQGMSTDTQYF. CDR3 DNA sequence: TGTGCCAGCAGTCTCGGACAGGGGATGAGCACAGATACGCAGTATTTT.

This clonotype was counted ten times or more. This chain joins TRBV27 and TRBJ1-1, with D unresolved. The V and J ends lost 4 bases and 2 bases respectively, with 11 bases between them. The CDR3 consists of 14 residues. Germline V gene sequence: CDR1 MNHEY, CDR2 SMNVEV (reference sequence). CDR3 DNA sequence: TGTGCCAGCAGTTCTAGACCGGCCAACACTGAAGCTTTCTTT. As protein: CASSSRPANTEAFF.

In this sample, this clonotype turned up many times. The chain couples TRBV29-1 to TRBJ1-4; 8 bases agree with TRBD1. This CDR3 has 12 residues. CDR1 and CDR2 (germline): SQVTM, ANQGSEA. CDR3 region: CSGGTGSEKLFF. The CDR3 region has the DNA TGCAGTGGTGGGACAGGCAGTGAAAAACTGTTTTTT.

This clonotype was seen more than once but under ten times. The chain employs TRBV28 and TRBJ1-1; D is ambiguous. V was shortened by 1 base and J by 0 bases, with 9 bases between the two germline ends. This CDR3 contains 15 residues. From germline, CDR1 is MDHEN and CDR2 SYDVKM. The CDR3 bases are TGTGCCAGCAGTTTATTAAGGCTTCTGAACACTGAAGCTTTCTTT. Residues: CASSLLRLLNTEAFF.

The chain couples TRBV5-4 to TRBJ2-7; the D is unclear. The CDR3 covers 13 residues. Germline CDR1 reads SGHNT; CDR2 reads YYREEE (reference sequence). The V gene lost 1 base and the J gene lost 3 bases, with 8 bases spanning the gap. DNA of the CDR3: TGTGCCAGCAGCTTGCAAGGGATCTACGAGCAGTACTTC. This sequence encodes CASSLQGIYEQYF. The whole variable domain, remainder taken from reference TRBV5-4 and TRBJ2-7, is ETGVTQSPTHLIKTRGQQVTLRCSSQSGHNTVSWYQQALGQGPQFIFQYYREEENGRGNFPPRFSGLQFPNYSSELNVNALELDDSALYLCASSLQGIYEQYFGPGTRLTVT.

The rearrangement links TRBV5-1 to TRBJ2-7; D is unclear. Germline-derived CDR1 and CDR2 are SGHRS and YFSETQ. The V gene lost 6 bases and the J gene lost 6 bases, with 25 bases spanning the gap. This CDR3 spans 16 amino acids. The CDR3 DNA is TGCGCCAGCACCGCCTATCCCCGGACGCAATACGGCGAGCAGTACTTC. This gives the protein CASTAYPRTQYGEQYF.

This clonotype was detected ten times or more. The chain recombines TRBV12-3 or TRBV12-4 with TRBJ2-2; a possible D gene is TRBD1 (6 bases). This CDR3 is 16 amino acids long. V dropped 5 bases and J dropped 0 bases, with 13 bases sitting between them. The DNA of the CDR3 is TGTGCCAGCAGTCCTCGGGACACATCGAACACCGGGGAGCTGTTTTTT. Its translation: CASSPRDTSNTGELFF.

The V and J genes are TRBV5-4 and TRBJ2-5; D call uncertain. With 0 bases removed from V and 5 bases from J, the gap between germline ends came to 8 bases. The germline V gene has CDR1 SGHNT and CDR2 YYREEE (reference sequence). This CDR3 has 13 residues. The CDR3 reads CASSLGLDETQYF. CDR3 coding DNA: TGTGCCAGCAGCTTGGGACTTGATGAGACCCAGTACTTC.

Ten or more counts support this clonotype. V is TRBV7-2 and J is TRBJ1-5; a weak D match, TRBD1 (5 bases). The CDR3 sequence is 14 residues long. The germline V gene encodes CDR1 SGHTA and CDR2 FQGNSA. V was trimmed by 1 base and J by 7 bases, leaving 11 bases between them. This CDR3 is CASSLDVGAQPQHF. The CDR3 bases are TGTGCCAGCAGCTTAGATGTAGGGGCCCAGCCCCAGCATTTT.

V is TRBV3-1 and J is TRBJ2-7; no reliable D call. Trimming pared 1 base from V and 0 bases from J, leaving 10 bases between. The CDR3 has 15 amino acids. In germline, CDR1 is LGHDT, CDR2 YNNKEL (reference sequence). Here the CDR3 DNA reads TGTGCCAGCAGCCAAGGGATACAACCCTCCTACGAGCAGTACTTC. This translates into CASSQGIQPSYEQYF.

The chain is built from TRBV20-1 and TRBJ1-2; a possible D gene is TRBD1 (6 bases). V lost 6 bases and J lost 6, with 20 bases in between. The CDR3 length is 14 residues. Germline V gene lookup returns CDR1 DFQATT and CDR2 SNEGSKA (reference sequence). The CDR3 nucleotides are TGCAGTGCCCCCTGGGGGGCTGGGGGCGATGGCTACACCTTC. It yields the protein CSAPWGAGGDGYTF.

This clonotype was seen many times. This chain uses TRBV29-1 with TRBJ2-1; TRBD2 agrees at 7 bases. V trimming: 6 bases; J trimming: 3 bases; junction bases outside the gene matches: 2. Germline V gene sequence: CDR1 SQVTM, CDR2 ANQGSEA. The CDR3 covers 12 residues. The CDR3 coding sequence is TGCAGCGTGTCTAGCGGCTACAATGAGCAGTTCTTC. Its translation: CSVSSGYNEQFF.

This clonotype has just a few counts. V is TRBV27 and J is TRBJ2-1; D call uncertain. This CDR3 region has 12 residues. V dropped 1 base and J dropped 14 bases, with 12 bases sitting between them. From germline, CDR1 is MNHEY and CDR2 SMNVEV (reference sequence). CDR3 amino acids: CASSLLAGPKFF. CDR3 DNA sequence: TGTGCCAGCAGTTTATTGGCAGGACCTAAGTTCTTC.

This clonotype was detected a few times. The genes are TRBV30 and TRBJ1-2, with D perhaps TRBD1 (6 bases). Trimming stripped 4 bases from V and 5 bases from J, with 14 bases between. The CDR3 sequence is 13 residues long. Germline loops: CDR1 GTSNPN, CDR2 SVGIG (reference sequence). The chain's CDR3 is CAWTLQGMYGYTF. CDR3 sequence (DNA): TGTGCCTGGACCCTGCAGGGGATGTATGGCTACACCTTC.

This clonotype was counted between two and nine times. This rearrangement joins TRBV4-1 to TRBJ2-3; no definite D call. The CDR3 loop spans 14 amino acids. Trimming removed 4 bases at V and 1 base at J, with 9 bases between. Germline CDR1 MGHRA, CDR2 YSYEKL. CDR3: CASSRSSGTDTQYF. The CDR3 DNA reads as TGCGCCAGCAGCCGATCGAGCGGCACAGATACGCAGTATTTT.

This clonotype was found many times. The V and J genes are TRBV7-6 and TRBJ2-1; no definite D call. This CDR3 has 15 amino acids. Germline loops: CDR1 SGHVS, CDR2 FNYEAQ. V lost 4 bases to trimming and J lost 5 bases, with 15 bases between them. The CDR3 spells CASSSRGRNDNEQFF. For the CDR3, the DNA is TGTGCCAGCAGCTCCCGAGGAAGAAATGACAATGAGCAGTTCTTC.

This clonotype has ten or more counts. The V gene is TRBV19, the J gene TRBJ2-2; no clear D. CDR3 length: 13 amino acids. CDR1 LNHDA and CDR2 SQIVND come from the germline V gene (reference sequence). Between the trimmed V and J ends, which lost 5 bases and 6 bases, there was a span of 10 bases. CDR3: CASSGPFSGELFF. Written as DNA, the CDR3 is TGTGCCAGTAGTGGCCCATTTTCCGGGGAGCTGTTTTTT.

This clonotype was observed many times. The chain joins TRBV29-1 to TRBJ1-4; D possibly corresponds to TRBD1 (5 bases). The CDR3 length is 10 residues. The V end was cut by 4 bases, the J end by 15 bases, with 12 bases between. The germline V gene has CDR1 SQVTM and CDR2 ANQGSEA. The CDR3 sequence: CSVADSVMFF. The CDR3 DNA sequence: TGCAGCGTTGCAGACAGCGTGATGTTTTTT.

The sample holds many counts of this clonotype. The chain has TRBV12-3 or TRBV12-4 and TRBJ1-2; tentative D call: TRBD1 (6 bases). V gave up 5 bases and J gave up 1 base, with 14 bases separating them. CDR3 length equals 15 residues. The CDR3 DNA reads TGTGCCAGCAGTGCGATCAGGGGCGGTAACTATGGCTACACCTTC. Protein sequence: CASSAIRGGNYGYTF.

The chain joins TRBV5-1 to TRBJ1-2; TRBD1 aligns across 7 bases. Germline lookup yields CDR1 SGHRS and CDR2 YFSETQ. The length of the CDR3 is 15 residues. With V trimmed by 1 base and J by 1 base, 4 bases remained unmatched. The CDR3 here is CASSLSQGYNYGYTF. The CDR3 DNA reads as TGCGCCAGCAGCTTGTCACAGGGGTATAACTATGGCTACACCTTC.

This clonotype occurred a few times. This chain connects TRBV20-1 to TRBJ2-2; 7 positions match TRBD2. This CDR3 spans 16 amino acids. Germline assignment: CDR1 DFQATT and CDR2 SNEGSKA (reference sequence). After removal of 1 base from V and 1 base from J, the junction contained 6 bases not matched to a gene. The CDR3 DNA follows: TGCAGTGCTAGAGGGGATTTAGCGGGGAACACCGGGGAGCTGTTTTTT. It translates to CSARGDLAGNTGELFF.

This clonotype has ten or more counts. The CDR3 loop is CASSRDWNTGELFF. The CDR3 DNA reads TGCGCCAGCAGCCGGGACTGGAACACCGGGGAGCTGTTTTTT. The chain couples TRBV5-1 to TRBJ2-2; possible D gene TRBD2, 6 bases. Between the trimmed V and J ends, which lost 4 bases and 1 base, there was a span of 8 bases. The germline V gene has CDR1 SGHRS and CDR2 YFSETQ. The CDR3 consists of 14 residues.

This clonotype was recorded many times. J is TRBJ2-7 and V is TRBV9; 7 bases match TRBD2. Germline V lookup: CDR1 SGDLS, CDR2 YYNGEE. The V segment lost 0 bases and the J segment 4 bases; nucleotides outside the gene matches: 13. The CDR3 contains 17 residues. CDR3 coding DNA: TGTGCCAGCAGCGTAGGCGGTAGGGCGGGAGAAGGGTACGAGCAGTACTTC. Protein: CASSVGGRAGEGYEQYF.

This clonotype was detected ten times or more. This chain joins TRBV11-2 and TRBJ2-1; 9 bases line up with TRBD2. The CDR3 length is 20 residues. The germline CDR1 and CDR2 sequences are SGHAT and FQNNGV. Trimming removed 0 bases from V and 9 bases from J; junction bases left unmatched: 21. The CDR3 sequence is CASSLDEAGGLSDWFGEQFF. CDR3 DNA: TGTGCCAGCAGCTTAGATGAGGCGGGAGGGCTTTCGGACTGGTTCGGTGAGCAGTTCTTC. The full variable domain, completed using reference TRBV11-2 and TRBJ2-1, is EAGVAQSPRYKIIEKRQSVAFWCNPISGHATLYWYQQILGQGPKLLIQFQNNGVVDDSQLPKDRFSAERLKGVDSTLKIQPAKLEDSAVYLCASSLDEAGGLSDWFGEQFFGPGTRLTVL.

This clonotype was picked up many times. V gene TRBV2 combines with J gene TRBJ2-7; D may be TRBD1 (6 bases). CDR1 and CDR2 (germline): SNHLY, FYNNEI. There are 14 residues in the CDR3. With 10 bases removed from V and 3 bases from J, the gap between germline ends came to 19 bases. The CDR3, as DNA: TGTGCCATCAGCTGGGGGCGGCAGAACTACGAGCAGTACTTC. Amino acids: CAISWGRQNYEQYF.

This clonotype was counted many times. This chain links TRBV20-1 with TRBJ2-3; 10 bases are shared with TRBD2. Germline V gene lookup returns CDR1 DFQATT and CDR2 SNEGSKA (reference sequence). This CDR3 spans 15 amino acids. J lost 11 bases, V lost 5 bases, and 16 bases had no gene match. As DNA, the CDR3 is TGCAGTGCTGGGCTAGCGGGAGCTGGCTGGGGTGGGCAGTATTTT. It encodes CSAGLAGAGWGGQYF.

This clonotype appeared many times. The genes are TRBV3-1 and TRBJ1-6; no definite D call. The CDR3 is 14 amino acids. Trimming cost V 0 bases and J 7 bases, with 7 bases left between them. Germline V lookup: CDR1 LGHDT, CDR2 YNNKEL (reference sequence). The CDR3 loop reads CASSQDPRNSPLHF. The CDR3 DNA is TGTGCCAGCAGCCAAGATCCCAGAAATTCACCCCTCCACTTT.

This clonotype was seen a few times. The chain joins TRBV20-1 to TRBJ2-1, with D possibly matching TRBD2 (5 bases). Trimming cost V 4 bases and J 3 bases, with 10 bases left between them. This CDR3 region has 13 residues. The germline gives CDR1 DFQATT, CDR2 SNEGSKA (reference sequence). DNA for the CDR3: TGCAGTGCTAAAGGCGGGCTCTACAATGAGCAGTTCTTC. Protein: CSAKGGLYNEQFF.

In this sample, this clonotype turned up many times. The chain recombines TRBV15 with TRBJ2-7; TRBD1 is a possible D gene (5 bases). V lost 0 bases to trimming and J lost 3 bases, with 9 bases between them. This CDR3 is built from 14 residues. Germline lookup yields CDR1 LNHNV and CDR2 YYDKDF (reference sequence). The CDR3: CATSRDRAGYEQYF. The CDR3 DNA reads as TGTGCCACCAGCAGAGACAGGGCCGGCTACGAGCAGTACTTC. The variable domain in full, with the rest retrieved from reference TRBV15 and TRBJ2-7, is DAMVIQNPRYQVTQFGKPVTLSCSQTLNHNVMYWYQQKSSQAPKLLFHYYDKDFNNEADTPDNFQSRRPNTSFCFLDIRSPGLGDTAMYLCATSRDRAGYEQYFGPGTRLTVT.

This clonotype appeared many times. CDR3 DNA: TGTGCCAGCAGTTCCGGGATAGCGGGAGTACGGTTCTTC. Translating it yields CASSSGIAGVRFF. The genes are TRBV27 and TRBJ2-1; 9 bases match TRBD2. Germline V lookup: CDR1 MNHEY, CDR2 SMNVEV (reference sequence). V lost 4 bases to trimming and J lost 15 bases; unmatched junction nucleotides: 10. The CDR3 is 13 amino acids.